The entry below gives a single T cell receptor (beta chain) sequence along with its context. CDR3 length equals 13 residues. The germline V gene encodes CDR1 MNHNS and CDR2 SASEGT. Reanalyzing the 5' RACE reads, TCRdb keeps one entry per CDR3 protein, without DNA. The sample table includes approximately 170,000 distinct CDR3 sequences. These data are taken from a study of T cells expressing NK-cell markers. Sequencing used blood T cells: a sorted CD56 or NKG2C T cell subset, CD4+ or CD8+ T cells, or bulk PBMC T cells (not recorded which). The clonotype comes from a man between 18 and 69 years old in good health. The chain recombines TRBV6-1 with TRBJ1-2; TCRdb outputs TRBD1, but without DNA this stays unchecked. The CDR3 protein is CASSGTGNYGYTF.